These 25 T cell receptor beta chains share one sample of origin, sequenced in a study of shared clonotypes between healthy human individuals. The naive CD8 subset, CD45RO-negative cells positively selected for CCR7, excluded terminally differentiated effector memory CD45RA+ cells. The table came from immunoSEQ multiplex PCR; TCRdb's copy has only in-frame clones and leaves some out. The sample consists of approximately 1.9 million clones, just over 90% of them appearing once. Sequences were obtained from naive CD8+ T cells from PBMCs. Every receptor here comes from a young man in good health. Some clones in this sample may be carry-over from other donors' samples.

The chain couples TRBV9 to TRBJ2-7; 7 bases are a match to TRBD2. The CDR3 is 15 amino acids. Germline CDR1 and CDR2: SGDLS and YYNGEE. J gave up 0 bases and V 0 bases, and 3 bases lay outside the gene matches. The CDR3 nucleotides are TGTGCCAGCAGCGTAGGGCGGGAGCTCTCCTACGAGCAGTACTTC. Its translation: CASSVGRELSYEQYF.

The genes are TRBV28 and TRBJ1-2; TRBD1 is a possible D gene (6 bases). The CDR3 covers 12 residues. CDR1 is MDHEN and CDR2 is SYDVKM in the germline V gene. V was shortened by 3 bases and J by 8 bases, with 10 bases between the two germline ends. Here the CDR3 reads CASSFGGLGYTF. CDR3 nucleotide sequence: TGTGCCAGCAGTTTTGGGGGGCTGGGCTACACCTTC.

With respect to this clone: Other DNA sequences within the sample encode an identical CDR3. The chain uses TRBV20-1 and TRBJ2-7; D is undetermined. The CDR3 totals 11 residues. Germline lookup yields CDR1 DFQATT and CDR2 SNEGSKA (reference sequence). V gave up 1 base and J gave up 3 bases, with 4 bases separating them. The CDR3 DNA sequence: TGCAGTGCTAGAGGCAGCTACGAGCAGTACTTC. This encodes CSARGSYEQYF.

V and J are TRBV19 and TRBJ1-2; 7 bases match TRBD1. Germline values: CDR1 LNHDA, CDR2 SQIVND (reference sequence). V shed 3 bases, J shed 4 bases, and the junction held 5 bases outside the gene matches. CDR3 length: 14 amino acids. CDR3 nucleotide sequence: TGTGCCAGTAGTATCCGGGACAGTAGCTATGGCTACACCTTC. It specifies CASSIRDSSYGYTF.

The rearrangement uses TRBV14 and TRBJ2-3; D gene ambiguous. The length of the CDR3 is 13 residues. Trimming pared 1 base from V and 4 bases from J, leaving 6 bases between. The germline gives CDR1 SGHDN, CDR2 FVKESK. CDR3 DNA sequence: TGTGCCAGCAGCCAAGTTGGGTCAGATACGCAGTATTTT. Its translation: CASSQVGSDTQYF.

The genes are TRBV13 and TRBJ2-1; no clear D. Germline lookup yields CDR1 PRHDT and CDR2 FYEKMQ (reference sequence). The CDR3 is 12 residues long. Trimming cost V 5 bases and J 9 bases, with 11 bases left between them. In DNA form, the CDR3 reads TGTGCCAGCAGCCCCCCTCGCAGTGAGCAGTTCTTC. Translated, it gives CASSPPRSEQFF.

This chain uses TRBV27 with TRBJ1-5; 8 bases are shared with TRBD1. The junction had 14 bases not matched to a gene; V was cut back by 5 bases and J by 5 bases. Germline V lookup: CDR1 MNHEY, CDR2 SMNVEV (reference sequence). The CDR3 spans 17 residues. The CDR3 loop reads CASSALGGQVAYQPQHF. The CDR3 nucleotides read TGTGCCAGCAGTGCACTGGGGGGACAGGTTGCATATCAGCCCCAGCATTTT.

This chain joins TRBV11-1 and TRBJ2-1; D may correspond to TRBD1 or TRBD2 (5 bases each). The CDR3 has 16 amino acids. Looked up from germline, CDR1 is SGHAT and CDR2 is FQDESV (reference sequence). Trimming pared 5 bases from V and 1 base from J, leaving 15 bases between. CDR3 coding DNA: TGTGCCAGCAGCCACCCCGGGACCCCGTCCTACAATGAGCAGTTCTTC. Translating it yields CASSHPGTPSYNEQFF.

The chain uses TRBV25-1 and TRBJ2-2, with D uncertain. This CDR3 contains 12 residues. Germline V gives CDR1 MGHDK, CDR2 SYGVNS. The V gene lost 10 bases and the J gene lost 5 bases, with 11 bases spanning the gap. The CDR3: CATRTFTGELFF. As DNA, the CDR3 is TGTGCCACCAGGACGTTTACCGGGGAGCTGTTTTTT.

The rearrangement links TRBV5-1 to TRBJ2-5; 7 nucleotides align to TRBD1. The CDR3 runs to 14 residues. The germline gives CDR1 SGHRS, CDR2 YFSETQ. Trimming took 2 bases from V and 2 from J; bases not matched to a gene: 3. This CDR3 is CASSFGTAQETQYF. For the CDR3, the DNA is TGCGCCAGCAGCTTCGGGACAGCACAAGAGACCCAGTACTTC.

J is TRBJ1-5 and V is TRBV7-8; TRBD1 agrees at 7 bases. The germline gives CDR1 SGHVS, CDR2 FQNEAQ. The CDR3 totals 16 residues. V trimming: 5 bases; J trimming: 1 base; junction bases outside the gene matches: 8. CDR3 amino acids: CASSIQGKGSNQPQHF. CDR3 in DNA: TGTGCCAGCAGCATACAGGGGAAGGGAAGCAATCAGCCCCAGCATTTT.

J is TRBJ2-7 and V is TRBV15, with TRBD2 matching over 8 bases. V shed 8 bases and J 3 bases; nucleotides not matched to a gene: 6. This CDR3 is built from 13 residues. Germline V gives CDR1 LNHNV, CDR2 YYDKDF (reference sequence). CDR3 sequence (DNA): TGTGCCACCTCCCAGCGGGAGAGCTACGAGCAGTACTTC. Protein sequence: CATSQRESYEQYF.

This sequence joins TRBV11-2 and TRBJ2-1, with D possibly matching TRBD1 (6 bases). Germline V lookup: CDR1 SGHAT, CDR2 FQNNGV. Trimming cost V 3 bases and J 7 bases, with 16 bases left between them. The CDR3 extends over 15 amino acids. The CDR3 is CASSFGTQGPNEQFF. In DNA, the CDR3 is TGTGCCAGCAGCTTCGGGACACAAGGGCCGAATGAGCAGTTCTTC.

The chain combines TRBV7-2 with TRBJ1-1, with D tentatively TRBD1 (6 bases). The germline CDR1 and CDR2 sequences are SGHTA and FQGNSA. V was pared by 1 base and J by 3 bases, with 18 bases between. This CDR3 is 17 amino acids long. CDR3 DNA sequence: TGTGCCAGCAGCTTAGGGACCTCGGAGGAGGGGGACACTGAAGCTTTCTTT. Protein product: CASSLGTSEEGDTEAFF.

In its sample, this clone was seen once. The chain combines TRBV5-1 with TRBJ1-1; 7 bases fit TRBD1. The CDR3 spans 16 residues. Trimming cost V 0 bases and J 4 bases; bases outside gene matches: 9. Germline-derived CDR1 and CDR2 are SGHRS and YFSETQ. As DNA, the CDR3 is TGCGCCAGCAGCTTGGGAGTAAGACAGGGATCCACTGAAGCTTTCTTT. Translating it yields CASSLGVRQGSTEAFF.

The chain is built from TRBV5-1 and TRBJ2-7; TRBD2 matches 13 bases. The CDR3 consists of 16 residues. Looked up from germline, CDR1 is SGHRS and CDR2 is YFSETQ. V lost 4 bases, J lost 5 bases, and 9 bases stayed unmatched. The chain's CDR3 is CASSLRPGLAGNEQYF. In DNA form, the CDR3 reads TGCGCCAGCAGCCTTCGACCGGGACTAGCGGGAAACGAGCAGTACTTC.

The chain couples TRBV5-4 to TRBJ2-7, with 10 bases aligning to TRBD2. Germline V gene data show CDR1 as SGHNT and CDR2 as YYREEE (reference sequence). The CDR3 runs 15 residues. Trimming took 2 bases from V and 2 from J; bases not matched to a gene: 4. The DNA for the CDR3 is TGTGCCAGCAGCTTCGGACTAGCGGAGACCTACGAGCAGTACTTC. It translates to CASSFGLAETYEQYF. The complete variable domain, with remaining parts taken from reference TRBV5-4 and TRBJ2-7, reads ETGVTQSPTHLIKTRGQQVTLRCSSQSGHNTVSWYQQALGQGPQFIFQYYREEENGRGNFPPRFSGLQFPNYSSELNVNALELDDSALYLCASSFGLAETYEQYFGPGTRLTVT.

Concerning this clone: This sample includes further DNA sequences coding for the same CDR3. The V and J genes are TRBV6-6 and TRBJ2-7; 9 nucleotides line up with TRBD1. Per the germline V gene, CDR1 is MNHNY and CDR2 is SVGAGI (reference sequence). This CDR3 is 15 amino acids long. J gave up 1 base and V 0 bases, and 1 base lay outside the gene matches. CDR3 residues: CASSYSGTGSYEQYF. The CDR3 DNA is TGTGCCAGCAGTTACTCCGGGACAGGGTCCTACGAGCAGTACTTC.

The table lists this clone with a count of one. The CDR3 nucleotides are TGTGCCAGCAGTTTGTCTAGCGGGAGTCTCTTCCACGAGCAGTACTTC. Its translation: CASSLSSGSLFHEQYF. The chain joins TRBV27 to TRBJ2-7, with 10 bases aligning to TRBD2. In germline, CDR1 is MNHEY, CDR2 SMNVEV (reference sequence). The J segment lost 5 bases and the V segment lost 3 bases, leaving 10 bases of the junction unmatched. CDR3 length: 16 residues.

This clone showed up just once. The rearrangement links TRBV19 to TRBJ2-3; TRBD1 might be the D (6 bases). Germline values: CDR1 LNHDA, CDR2 SQIVND (reference sequence). Trimming pared 4 bases from V and 2 bases from J, leaving 13 bases between. This CDR3 region has 15 residues. The CDR3 bases are TGTGCCAGTAGTAACAGGGCGGCGGACACAGATACGCAGTATTTT. Protein product: CASSNRAADTDTQYF.

The DNA of the CDR3 is TGCGCCAGCAGCTTAAGTCGGGGAGCTGATGAAAAACTGTTTTTT. It translates to CASSLSRGADEKLFF. The chain couples TRBV5-1 to TRBJ1-4; D gene unclear. Trimming shortened V by 2 bases and J by 6 bases, and 14 bases separated the two germline ends. CDR3 length: 15 amino acids. Germline CDR1 SGHRS, CDR2 YFSETQ.

The chain uses TRBV10-2 and TRBJ2-7; D unresolved. CDR1 is WSHSY and CDR2 is SAAADI in the germline V gene. The CDR3 sequence is 12 residues long. V was shortened by 6 bases and J by 0 bases, with 6 bases between the two germline ends. This CDR3 reads CASSDFSYEQYF. CDR3 nucleotides: TGCGCCAGCAGCGACTTCTCCTACGAGCAGTACTTC.

As for this clone: In the same sample, other DNA sequences code for this CDR3. CDR3 protein: CASSLSGGTYEQYF. As DNA, the CDR3 is TGTGCCAGCAGTCTGTCAGGAGGAACCTACGAGCAGTACTTC. The chain recombines TRBV28 with TRBJ2-7; tentatively, D is TRBD2 (5 bases). From germline, CDR1 is MDHEN and CDR2 SYDVKM. Trimming stripped 5 bases from V and 2 bases from J, with 13 bases between. CDR3 length: 14 amino acids.

V and J are TRBV9 and TRBJ2-5, with TRBD2 matching 7 bases. CDR3 length: 15 residues. The V gene's germline CDR1 is SGDLS and CDR2 YYNGEE. Trimming at V came to 2 bases and at J to 9 bases, leaving 13 bases not matched to a gene. CDR3 bases: TGTGCCAGCAGCGTCAGCCCCGGGGAGGGGAGGCCCCAGTACTTC. Amino acid sequence: CASSVSPGEGRPQYF.

The chain carries TRBV5-8 and TRBJ1-2; weak D call: TRBD1 (5 bases). The length of the CDR3 is 11 residues. Germline V gene lookup returns CDR1 SGHTS and CDR2 YDEGEE. Trimming stripped 7 bases from V and 2 bases from J, with 6 bases between. As DNA, the CDR3 is TGTGCCAGCGGGGCGAACTATGGCTACACCTTC. Protein sequence: CASGANYGYTF.